The next 19 T cell receptor beta chains were all read from a single sample in a study of blood T cell repertoires in COVID-19. Measured with immunoSEQ multiplex PCR; TCRdb has only the in-frame clones, and not every one. Of approximately 140,000 clones in the sample, more than 75% are singletons; the top ten hold about 2%. Sequenced material: peripheral blood. These receptors were taken from a man between 65 and 80 years old with active COVID-19.

This clone was recorded a few times. This chain joins TRBV2 and TRBJ2-3, with D unclear. This CDR3 region has 14 residues. V shed 7 bases and J shed 3 bases, with 14 bases lying between them. The germline gives CDR1 SNHLY, CDR2 FYNNEI. The CDR3 reads CASTPDKITDTQYF. As DNA, the CDR3 is TGTGCCAGCACGCCCGACAAAATAACAGATACGCAGTATTTT.

The rearrangement uses TRBV6-2 or TRBV6-3 and TRBJ1-5, with D possibly being TRBD1 (6 bases). The CDR3 runs to 16 residues. CDR1 is MNHEY, CDR2 SVGEGT, per germline. The V end lost 2 bases, the J end lost 4 bases, and 15 bases lay between the germline ends. The CDR3 DNA reads as TGTGCCAGCAGTTACGATGCCGGACAGTATAATCAGCCCCAGCATTTT. Translation gives CASSYDAGQYNQPQHF.

The table lists this clone with a count of one. The rearrangement joins TRBV19 to TRBJ2-1; 13 bases match TRBD2. Trimming at V came to 7 bases and at J to 4 bases, leaving 4 bases not matched to a gene. CDR1 LNHDA and CDR2 SQIVND come from the germline V gene (reference sequence). This CDR3 region has 15 residues. DNA of the CDR3: TGTGCCAGTACCCAGGGACTAGCGGGATACAATGAGCAGTTCTTC. It specifies CASTQGLAGYNEQFF.

The rearrangement links TRBV29-1 to TRBJ2-7; 8 bases match TRBD2. Germline CDR1 is SQVTM and CDR2 is ANQGSEA. Losses at the gene ends were 5 bases for V and 0 bases for J; bases not matched to a gene: 3. The CDR3 is made up of 13 amino acids. The CDR3 DNA reads TGCAGCGTTCCAGGACTAGCCTCCTACGAGCAGTACTTC. Its translation: CSVPGLASYEQYF.

The chain employs TRBV9 and TRBJ1-1; 7 nucleotides match TRBD1. The CDR3 runs to 14 residues. Germline V gene sequence: CDR1 SGDLS, CDR2 YYNGEE. V lost 4 bases to trimming and J lost 5 bases; unmatched junction nucleotides: 8. CDR3 residues: CASSSRTGLTEAFF. CDR3 sequence (DNA): TGTGCCAGCAGCTCCCGGACAGGTTTGACTGAAGCTTTCTTT.

The J gene is TRBJ2-1, the V gene TRBV7-3; D may be TRBD1 (6 bases). Germline V CDR1 and CDR2: SGHTA, FQGTGA. Trimming left V 3 bases short and J 6 bases short, with 15 bases between. The CDR3 is 15 amino acids. The CDR3 DNA reads as TGTGCCAGCAGCTTGAGGGGGAGTCCCCTCAATGAGCAGTTCTTC. This sequence encodes CASSLRGSPLNEQFF.

The chain recombines TRBV7-2 with TRBJ2-5; D is possibly TRBD2 (6 bases). Germline V CDR1 and CDR2: SGHTA, FQGNSA. The CDR3 consists of 14 residues. Trimming took 2 bases from V and 5 from J, leaving 12 bases between them. Here the CDR3 reads CASSLQLARETQYF. DNA for the CDR3: TGTGCCAGCAGCTTACAACTAGCCCGGGAGACCCAGTACTTC.

This clone was observed a handful of times. The V and J genes are TRBV6-5 and TRBJ1-5, with TRBD1 matching 10 bases. Germline CDR1 is MNHEY and CDR2 is SVGAGI. J gave up 2 bases and V 6 bases, and 4 bases lay outside the gene matches. This CDR3 has 15 amino acids. This CDR3 reads CASRGDRGGNQPQHF. CDR3 nucleotide sequence: TGTGCCAGCAGGGGGGACAGGGGAGGCAATCAGCCCCAGCATTTT.

CDR3 loop: CASNLGAATNEKLFF. DNA of the CDR3: TGTGCCAGCAACTTGGGGGCTGCAACTAATGAAAAACTGTTTTTT. The chain is built from TRBV28 and TRBJ1-4; D is possibly TRBD1 (6 bases). This CDR3 is 15 amino acids long. Deletions cut 7 bases from V and 0 bases from J, with 12 bases between. Per the germline V gene, CDR1 is MDHEN and CDR2 is SYDVKM.

V is TRBV30 and J is TRBJ1-6, with 9 bases identical to TRBD1. Looked up from germline, CDR1 is GTSNPN and CDR2 is SVGIG (reference sequence). V dropped 2 bases and J dropped 9; count of bases not matched to a gene: 8. The CDR3 has 15 amino acids. CDR3 bases: TGTGCCTGGAGTCCACTTGACAGGGGGATTTCACCCCTCCACTTT. Translation: CAWSPLDRGISPLHF.

The rearrangement joins TRBV5-1 to TRBJ2-5; tentatively, D is TRBD2 (6 bases). CDR1 is SGHRS, CDR2 YFSETQ, per germline. Deletions cut 0 bases from V and 2 bases from J, with 11 bases between. The CDR3 has 15 amino acids. The DNA for the CDR3 is TGCGCCAGCAGCTTGGGAGCGGGCAGACAAGAGACCCAGTACTTC. This translates into CASSLGAGRQETQYF.

This chain joins TRBV5-1 and TRBJ2-5; D not certain. CDR3 size: 12 residues. Germline V gene lookup returns CDR1 SGHRS and CDR2 YFSETQ. Trimming took off 3 bases at V and 2 bases at J, with 5 bases between the two ends. The CDR3 loop is CASSSHQETQYF. The DNA for the CDR3 is TGCGCCAGCAGCTCCCATCAAGAGACCCAGTACTTC.

This clone was observed a handful of times. The J gene is TRBJ1-2, the V gene TRBV9, with TRBD1 as a possible D gene (6 bases). CDR3 length: 12 residues. Trimming took 4 bases from V and 13 from J, leaving 17 bases between them. CDR1 is SGDLS, CDR2 YYNGEE, per germline. The CDR3 nucleotides read TGTGCCAGCAGCCCCCTCGAAGGGGGTTTCACCTTC. Encoded protein: CASSPLEGGFTF.

This chain uses TRBV5-1 with TRBJ1-1, with D possibly TRBD1 on 5 matching bases. V lost 0 bases, J lost 7 bases, and 13 bases lay in between. CDR1 and CDR2 (germline): SGHRS, YFSETQ. The CDR3 is 14 amino acids. The CDR3 protein is CASSLVQGGGEAFF. The CDR3, as DNA: TGCGCCAGCAGCTTGGTCCAGGGCGGGGGTGAAGCTTTCTTT.

This clone was seen a few times. The chain recombines TRBV5-1 with TRBJ2-1; 9 positions match TRBD2. The germline V gene encodes CDR1 SGHRS and CDR2 YFSETQ. Trimming at V came to 0 bases and at J to 10 bases, leaving 8 bases not matched to a gene. CDR3 length equals 15 residues. The CDR3 bases are TGCGCCAGCAGCTTGGTTGGTAGCGGGAGCGGCGAGCAGTTCTTC. This translates into CASSLVGSGSGEQFF. Supplemented by reference TRBV5-1 and TRBJ2-1, the full variable domain reads KAGVTQTPRYLIKTRGQQVTLSCSPISGHRSVSWYQQTPGQGLQFLFEYFSETQRNKGNFPGRFSGRQFSNSRSEMNVSTLELGDSALYLCASSLVGSGSGEQFFGPGTRLTVL.

The chain couples TRBV3-1 (or the pseudogene TRBV3-2) to TRBJ1-2, with a weak D call TRBD1 (5 bases). Germline V gene lookup returns CDR1 LGHDT and CDR2 YNNKEL (reference sequence). The CDR3 consists of 15 residues. Trimming left V 0 bases short and J 4 bases short, with 12 bases between. CDR3 nucleotides: TGTGCCAGCAGCCAAGAGGCGGGGGGACGCTATGGCTACACCTTC. This sequence encodes CASSQEAGGRYGYTF.

CDR3 coding DNA: TGTGCCAGCAGCTTAAATGCGGGAGGGCAGGGTGAGCAGTTCTTC. Protein product: CASSLNAGGQGEQFF. V and J are TRBV7-3 and TRBJ2-1; TRBD2 matches 9 bases. The junction had 7 bases not matched to a gene; V was cut back by 1 base and J by 9 bases. Germline V gene sequence: CDR1 SGHTA, CDR2 FQGTGA. The CDR3 covers 15 residues.

The chain recombines TRBV27 with TRBJ2-3; D possibly corresponds to TRBD2 (6 bases). CDR1 and CDR2 from the germline V gene are MNHEY and SMNVEV (reference sequence). The CDR3 totals 17 residues. V shed 0 bases and J shed 4 bases, with 17 bases lying between them. The CDR3 spells CASSLSKPSPGADTQYF. CDR3 DNA sequence: TGTGCCAGCAGTTTATCGAAGCCTAGCCCGGGGGCAGATACGCAGTATTTT.

The chain recombines TRBV3-1 (or the pseudogene TRBV3-2) with TRBJ2-7; D may be TRBD1 (7 bases). Trimming left V 4 bases short and J 6 bases short, with 22 bases between. Looked up from germline, CDR1 is LGHDT and CDR2 is YNNKEL (reference sequence). The CDR3 spans 16 residues. The CDR3 here is CASSPNNRGGTAEQYF. The CDR3 region has the DNA TGTGCCAGCAGCCCGAACAACAGGGGTGGGACTGCCGAGCAGTACTTC.